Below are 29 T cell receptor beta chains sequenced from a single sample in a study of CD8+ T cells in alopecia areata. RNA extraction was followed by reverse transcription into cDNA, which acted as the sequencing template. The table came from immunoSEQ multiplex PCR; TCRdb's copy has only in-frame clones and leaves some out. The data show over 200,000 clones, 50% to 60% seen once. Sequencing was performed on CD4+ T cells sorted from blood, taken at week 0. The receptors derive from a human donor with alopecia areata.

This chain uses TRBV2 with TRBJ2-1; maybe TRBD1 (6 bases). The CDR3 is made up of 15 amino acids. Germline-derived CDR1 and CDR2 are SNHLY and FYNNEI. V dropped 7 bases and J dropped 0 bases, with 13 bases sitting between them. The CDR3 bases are TGTGCCAGCATCAGGGGACATAGCTCCTACAATGAGCAGTTCTTC. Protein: CASIRGHSSYNEQFF.

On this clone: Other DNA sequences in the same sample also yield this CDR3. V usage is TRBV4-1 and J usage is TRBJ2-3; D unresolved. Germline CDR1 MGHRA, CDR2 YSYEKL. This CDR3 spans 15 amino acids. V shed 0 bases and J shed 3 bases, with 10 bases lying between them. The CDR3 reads CASSQDEGRTDTQYF. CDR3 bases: TGCGCCAGCAGCCAAGATGAAGGAAGAACAGATACGCAGTATTTT.

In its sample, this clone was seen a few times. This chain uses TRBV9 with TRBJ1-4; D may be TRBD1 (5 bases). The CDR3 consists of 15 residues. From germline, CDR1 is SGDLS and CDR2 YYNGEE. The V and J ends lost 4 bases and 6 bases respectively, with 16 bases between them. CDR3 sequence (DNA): TGTGCCAGCAGCCCTACAACAGGACTTGATGAAAAACTGTTTTTT. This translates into CASSPTTGLDEKLFF.

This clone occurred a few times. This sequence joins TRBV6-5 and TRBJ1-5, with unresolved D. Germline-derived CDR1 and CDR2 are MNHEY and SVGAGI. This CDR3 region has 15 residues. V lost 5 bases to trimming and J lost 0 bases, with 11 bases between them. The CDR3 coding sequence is TGTGCCAGCAGTCTAACAGATAATAGCAATCAGCCCCAGCATTTT. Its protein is CASSLTDNSNQPQHF.

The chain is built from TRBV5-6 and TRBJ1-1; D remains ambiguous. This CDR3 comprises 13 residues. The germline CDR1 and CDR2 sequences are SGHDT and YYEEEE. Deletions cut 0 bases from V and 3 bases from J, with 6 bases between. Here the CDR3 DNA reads TGTGCCAGCAGCTTGGGCCGGGACACTGAAGCTTTCTTT. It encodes CASSLGRDTEAFF.

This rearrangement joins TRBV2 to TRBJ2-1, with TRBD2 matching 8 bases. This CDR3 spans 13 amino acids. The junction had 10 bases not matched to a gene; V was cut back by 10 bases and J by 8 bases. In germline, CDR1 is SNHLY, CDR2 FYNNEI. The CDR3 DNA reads TGTGCCATTGATAGCGGGGAGCCGCATGAGCAGTTCTTC. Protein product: CAIDSGEPHEQFF.

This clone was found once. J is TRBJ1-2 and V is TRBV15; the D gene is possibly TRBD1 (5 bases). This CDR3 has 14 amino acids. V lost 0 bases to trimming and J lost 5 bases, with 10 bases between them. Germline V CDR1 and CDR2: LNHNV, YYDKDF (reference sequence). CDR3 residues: CATSREREGYGYTF. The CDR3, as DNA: TGTGCCACCAGCAGAGAAAGGGAGGGGTATGGCTACACCTTC.

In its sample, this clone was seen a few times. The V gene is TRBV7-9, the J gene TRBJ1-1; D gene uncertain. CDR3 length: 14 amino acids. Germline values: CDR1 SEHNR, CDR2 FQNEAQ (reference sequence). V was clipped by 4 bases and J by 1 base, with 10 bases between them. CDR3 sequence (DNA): TGTGCCAGCAGCTACCTACAGCGGAACACTGAAGCTTTCTTT. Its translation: CASSYLQRNTEAFF.

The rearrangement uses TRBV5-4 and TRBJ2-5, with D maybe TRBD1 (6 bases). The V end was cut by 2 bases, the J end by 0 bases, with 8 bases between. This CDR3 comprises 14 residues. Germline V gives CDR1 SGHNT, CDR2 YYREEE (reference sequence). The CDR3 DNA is TGTGCCAGCAGCTTCCGGGACAACCAAGAGACCCAGTACTTC. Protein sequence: CASSFRDNQETQYF.

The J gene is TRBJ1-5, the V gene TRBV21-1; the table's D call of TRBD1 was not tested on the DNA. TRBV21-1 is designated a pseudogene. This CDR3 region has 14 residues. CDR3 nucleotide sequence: TGTGCCAGCAGCAGGACAGGTTGCAATCAGCCCCAGCATTTT. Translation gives CASSRTGCNQPQHF.

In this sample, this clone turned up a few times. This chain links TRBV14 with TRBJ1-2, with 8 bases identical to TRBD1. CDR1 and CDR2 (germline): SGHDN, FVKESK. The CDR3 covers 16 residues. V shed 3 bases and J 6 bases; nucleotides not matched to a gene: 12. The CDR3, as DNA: TGTGCCAGCAGCCACCGGACAGGGCCGAGGAATCATGGCTACACCTTC. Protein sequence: CASSHRTGPRNHGYTF.

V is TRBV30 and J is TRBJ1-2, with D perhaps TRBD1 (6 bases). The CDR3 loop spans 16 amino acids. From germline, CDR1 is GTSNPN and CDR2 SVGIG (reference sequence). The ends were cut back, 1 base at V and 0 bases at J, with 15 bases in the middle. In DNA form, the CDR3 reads TGTGCCTGGAGTGACCCCGGGGACATACCTAACTATGGCTACACCTTC. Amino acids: CAWSDPGDIPNYGYTF.

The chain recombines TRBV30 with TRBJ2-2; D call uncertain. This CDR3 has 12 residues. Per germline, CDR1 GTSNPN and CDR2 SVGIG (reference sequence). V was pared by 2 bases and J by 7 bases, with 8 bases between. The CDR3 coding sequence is TGTGCCTGGAGTTCCCCGTTCGGGGAGCTGTTTTTT. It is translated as CAWSSPFGELFF.

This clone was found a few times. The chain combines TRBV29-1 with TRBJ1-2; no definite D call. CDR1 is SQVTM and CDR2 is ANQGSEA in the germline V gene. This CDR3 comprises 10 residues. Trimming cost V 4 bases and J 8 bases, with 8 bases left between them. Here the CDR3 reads CSVGEPGYTF. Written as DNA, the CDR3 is TGCAGCGTTGGGGAGCCGGGCTACACCTTC.

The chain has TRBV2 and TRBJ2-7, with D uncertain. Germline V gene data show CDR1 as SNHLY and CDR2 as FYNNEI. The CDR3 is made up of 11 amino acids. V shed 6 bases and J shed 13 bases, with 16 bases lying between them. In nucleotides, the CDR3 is TGTGCCAGCAGCGGATCCCCGAAACCCTACTTC. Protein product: CASSGSPKPYF.

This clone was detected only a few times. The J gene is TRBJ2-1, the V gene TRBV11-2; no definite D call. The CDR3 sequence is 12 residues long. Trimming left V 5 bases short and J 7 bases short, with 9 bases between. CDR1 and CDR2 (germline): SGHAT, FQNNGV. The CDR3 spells CASSLTRNEQFF. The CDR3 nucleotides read TGTGCCAGCAGCCTGACGCGGAATGAGCAGTTCTTC.

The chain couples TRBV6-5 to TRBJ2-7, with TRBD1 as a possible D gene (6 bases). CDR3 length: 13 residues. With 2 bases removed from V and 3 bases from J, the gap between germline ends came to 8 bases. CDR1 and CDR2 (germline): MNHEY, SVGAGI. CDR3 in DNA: TGTGCCAGCAGTTACACACAGGGCTACGAGCAGTACTTC. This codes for CASSYTQGYEQYF.

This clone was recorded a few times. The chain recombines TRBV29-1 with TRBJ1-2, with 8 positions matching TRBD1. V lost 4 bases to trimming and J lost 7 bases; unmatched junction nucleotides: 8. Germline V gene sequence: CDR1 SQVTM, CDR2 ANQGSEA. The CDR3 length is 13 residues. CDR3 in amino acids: CSVGTDRGVGYTF. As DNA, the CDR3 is TGCAGCGTTGGGACCGACAGGGGTGTTGGCTACACCTTC.

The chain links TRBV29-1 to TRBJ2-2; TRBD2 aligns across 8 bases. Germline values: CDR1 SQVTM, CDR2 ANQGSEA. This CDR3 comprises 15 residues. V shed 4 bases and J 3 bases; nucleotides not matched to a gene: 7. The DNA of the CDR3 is TGCAGCGTTGCTGGGCGGGAGGTAGACACCGGGGAGCTGTTTTTT. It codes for CSVAGREVDTGELFF.

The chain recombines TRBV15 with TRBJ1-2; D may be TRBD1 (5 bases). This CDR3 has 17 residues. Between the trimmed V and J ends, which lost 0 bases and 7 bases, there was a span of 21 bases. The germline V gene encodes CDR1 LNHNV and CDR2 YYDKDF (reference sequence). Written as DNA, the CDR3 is TGTGCCACCAGCAGAGATGGGACCGCCACCCTCAGAGGTGGCTACACCTTC. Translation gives CATSRDGTATLRGGYTF.

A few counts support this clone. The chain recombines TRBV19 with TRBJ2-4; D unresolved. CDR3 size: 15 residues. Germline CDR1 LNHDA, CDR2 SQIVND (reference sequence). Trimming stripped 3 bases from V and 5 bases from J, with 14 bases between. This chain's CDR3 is CASSMSERTQNIQYF. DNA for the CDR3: TGTGCCAGTAGTATGAGTGAACGGACCCAAAACATTCAGTACTTC.

The CDR3 coding sequence is TGCGCCAGCGGGCTAGCGGGAGAAGATACGCAGTATTTT. Its protein is CASGLAGEDTQYF. The genes are TRBV5-1 and TRBJ2-3, with 10 nucleotides matching TRBD2. The CDR3 is 13 residues long. Germline V lookup: CDR1 SGHRS, CDR2 YFSETQ. V lost 7 bases to trimming and J lost 5 bases; unmatched junction nucleotides: 4.

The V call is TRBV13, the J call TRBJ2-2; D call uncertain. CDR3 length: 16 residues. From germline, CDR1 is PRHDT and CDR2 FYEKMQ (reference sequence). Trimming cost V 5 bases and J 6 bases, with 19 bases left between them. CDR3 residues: CASSRGPSKTAGELFF. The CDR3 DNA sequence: TGTGCCAGCAGCCGCGGTCCCTCCAAAACGGCCGGGGAGCTGTTTTTT.

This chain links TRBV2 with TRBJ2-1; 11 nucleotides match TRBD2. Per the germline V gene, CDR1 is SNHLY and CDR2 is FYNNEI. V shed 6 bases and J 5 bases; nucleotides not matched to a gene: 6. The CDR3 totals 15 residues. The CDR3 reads CASRAGTSGHNEQFF. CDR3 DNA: TGTGCCAGCAGGGCCGGGACTAGCGGACACAATGAGCAGTTCTTC.

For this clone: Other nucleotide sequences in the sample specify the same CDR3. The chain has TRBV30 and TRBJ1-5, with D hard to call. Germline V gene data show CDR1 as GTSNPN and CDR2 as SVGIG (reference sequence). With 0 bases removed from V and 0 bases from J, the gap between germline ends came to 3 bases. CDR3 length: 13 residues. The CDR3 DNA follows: TGTGCCTGGAGTGTAGGTAGCAATCAGCCCCAGCATTTT. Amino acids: CAWSVGSNQPQHF.

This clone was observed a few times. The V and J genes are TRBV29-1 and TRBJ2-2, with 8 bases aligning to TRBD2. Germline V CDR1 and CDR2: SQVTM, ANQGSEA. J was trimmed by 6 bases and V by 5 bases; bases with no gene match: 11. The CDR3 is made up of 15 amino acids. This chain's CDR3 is CSVYAGLVSPGELFF. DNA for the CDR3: TGCAGCGTTTATGCGGGACTAGTTAGCCCCGGGGAGCTGTTTTTT.

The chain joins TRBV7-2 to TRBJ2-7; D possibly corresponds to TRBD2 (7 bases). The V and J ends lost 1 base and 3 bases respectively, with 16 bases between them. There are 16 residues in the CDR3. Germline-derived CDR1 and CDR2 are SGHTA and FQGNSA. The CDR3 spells CASSLGPRGGLYEQYF. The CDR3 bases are TGTGCCAGCAGCTTAGGCCCTAGGGGGGGCCTCTACGAGCAGTACTTC.

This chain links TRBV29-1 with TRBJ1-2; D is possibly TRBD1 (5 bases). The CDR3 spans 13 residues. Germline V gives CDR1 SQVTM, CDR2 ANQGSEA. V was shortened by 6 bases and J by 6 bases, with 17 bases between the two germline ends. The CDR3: CSVAGAGRNGYTF. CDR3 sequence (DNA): TGCAGCGTCGCCGGGGCAGGGCGGAATGGCTACACCTTC.

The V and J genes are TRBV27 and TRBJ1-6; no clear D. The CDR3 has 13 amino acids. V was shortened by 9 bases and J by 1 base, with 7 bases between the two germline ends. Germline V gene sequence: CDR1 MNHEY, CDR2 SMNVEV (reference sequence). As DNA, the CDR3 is TGTGCCAGTTCCTGGTCCTATAATTCACCCCTCCACTTT. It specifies CASSWSYNSPLHF.